The 11 T cell receptor beta chains below come from one sample, sequenced in a study of lymphopenia after photon versus proton radiotherapy. Repertoires were generated with immunoSEQ multiplex PCR, while TCRdb's copy carries only in-frame clones and drops some. Of some 30,000 clones listed, 89% were seen once; the top ten hold 5% to 8.5%. The starting material was peripheral blood, obtained from a patient treated with proton-based radiotherapy. The receptor set was obtained from a woman aged 70-85 years with pancreatic cancer. Some clones in this sample may be carry-over from other donors' samples.

The chain couples TRBV6-6 to TRBJ2-5; D gene uncertain. CDR1 is MNHNY and CDR2 is SVGAGI in the germline V gene (reference sequence). The CDR3 consists of 12 residues. V lost 6 bases to trimming and J lost 1 base, with 6 bases between them. CDR3 bases: TGTGCCAGCAGCTATCCCCAAGAGACCCAGTACTTC. This gives the protein CASSYPQETQYF.

The rearrangement links TRBV18 to TRBJ2-2, with no clear D. Trimming left V 0 bases short and J 4 bases short, with 3 bases between. The CDR3 is 13 amino acids. Germline assignment: CDR1 KGHSH and CDR2 LQKENI. CDR3 sequence (DNA): TGTGCCAGCTCACCACCGAGCACCGGGGAGCTGTTTTTT. It yields the protein CASSPPSTGELFF.

This clone is a singleton in its sample. The chain employs TRBV14 and TRBJ1-6, with D tentatively TRBD1 (6 bases). In germline, CDR1 is SGHDN, CDR2 FVKESK. Deletions cut 0 bases from V and 6 bases from J, with 15 bases between. This CDR3 contains 17 residues. The CDR3 DNA reads as TGTGCCAGCAGCCAAGATTTCGGGGGCAGCCTTAATTCACCCCTCCACTTT. As protein: CASSQDFGGSLNSPLHF.

The chain employs TRBV2 and TRBJ2-2; 8 bases match TRBD1. Per germline, CDR1 SNHLY and CDR2 FYNNEI. CDR3 length: 14 amino acids. Trimming at V came to 6 bases and at J to 7 bases, leaving 7 bases not matched to a gene. The CDR3 sequence: CASSQTGVGGELFF. The CDR3 DNA sequence: TGTGCCAGCAGCCAGACAGGGGTCGGCGGGGAGCTGTTTTTT.

The rearrangement uses TRBV28 and TRBJ1-2, with a tentative D call TRBD1 (6 bases). This CDR3 has 14 residues. Germline V gene data show CDR1 as MDHEN and CDR2 as SYDVKM. Trimming left V 3 bases short and J 4 bases short, with 12 bases between. Here the CDR3 reads CASSLGRQVYGYTF. Here the CDR3 DNA reads TGTGCCAGCAGTTTGGGGAGACAGGTCTATGGCTACACCTTC.

The V gene is TRBV19, the J gene TRBJ2-7; no definite D call. The CDR3 sequence is 14 residues long. The germline gives CDR1 LNHDA, CDR2 SQIVND (reference sequence). Trimming took off 9 bases at V and 0 bases at J, with 15 bases between the two ends. In nucleotides, the CDR3 is TGTGCCAGCAGCAAGTCGGTGCACTCCTACGAGCAGTACTTC. Protein product: CASSKSVHSYEQYF.

This sequence joins TRBV7-9 and TRBJ2-7; 7 bases line up with TRBD1. Germline trimming cut 5 bases from V and 5 bases from J; bases unmatched to any gene: 6. The CDR3 spans 13 residues. Germline CDR1 SEHNR, CDR2 FQNEAQ (reference sequence). The CDR3 loop is CASSRTGTDEQYF. CDR3 bases: TGTGCCAGCAGCCGGACAGGAACAGACGAGCAGTACTTC.

J is TRBJ2-1 and V is TRBV9; no definite D call. This CDR3 has 12 amino acids. Germline loops: CDR1 SGDLS, CDR2 YYNGEE. The V end lost 0 bases, the J end lost 12 bases, and 10 bases lay between the germline ends. The CDR3 sequence: CASSVEGSSQFF. CDR3 DNA sequence: TGTGCCAGCAGCGTAGAAGGCAGTTCGCAGTTCTTC.

This chain connects TRBV28 to TRBJ2-2; D gene unclear. This CDR3 is 13 amino acids long. The V gene lost 2 bases and the J gene lost 1 base, with 2 bases spanning the gap. The germline gives CDR1 MDHEN, CDR2 SYDVKM. The chain's CDR3 is CASSLGNTGELFF. CDR3 DNA: TGTGCCAGCAGTTTAGGGAACACCGGGGAGCTGTTTTTT.

The chain combines TRBV30 with TRBJ2-3; weak D call: TRBD2 (5 bases). The CDR3 loop spans 13 amino acids. The germline gives CDR1 GTSNPN, CDR2 SVGIG (reference sequence). V lost 0 bases and J lost 4, with 8 bases in between. The CDR3 protein is CAWSVRGADTQYF. CDR3 sequence (DNA): TGTGCCTGGAGTGTCCGGGGAGCAGATACGCAGTATTTT.

This chain's CDR3 is CASSQPLGKQFF. The CDR3, as DNA: TGCGCCAGCAGCCAACCACTAGGGAAGCAGTTCTTC. The gene calls are TRBV4-1 and TRBJ2-1, with D possibly being TRBD2 (5 bases). Trimming took off 2 bases at V and 11 bases at J, with 10 bases between the two ends. Germline V gene data show CDR1 as MGHRA and CDR2 as YSYEKL. The CDR3 sequence is 12 residues long.